This passage covers 29 T cell receptor beta chains from one sample sequenced in a study of blood T cell repertoires in COVID-19. This table comes from immunoSEQ multiplex PCR, and its TCRdb copy is limited to in-frame clones, with some not included. The table shows fewer than 250,000 clones, with 87% occurring only once. The source material was PBMCs or T cells enriched from blood (not recorded which). These receptors all come from a man between 25 and 39 years old in a cohort exposed to, infected with or recovered from COVID-19 (not recorded which).

The genes are TRBV19 and TRBJ2-7; TRBD1 might be the D (6 bases). V shed 6 bases and J shed 7 bases, with 22 bases lying between them. From germline, CDR1 is LNHDA and CDR2 SQIVND (reference sequence). CDR3 length equals 15 residues. CDR3 DNA sequence: TGTGCCAGTAGACAGGGTCCGGACCGGATAATGGAGCAGTACTTC. The encoded protein is CASRQGPDRIMEQYF.

The chain carries TRBV4-2 and TRBJ1-2; 10 nucleotides agree with TRBD1. The germline gives CDR1 LGHNA, CDR2 YNFKEQ. J lost 6 bases, V lost 0 bases, and 10 bases had no gene match. This CDR3 region has 17 residues. The CDR3 DNA is TGTGCCAGCAGCCAAGATTCCGGGACAGGGGCTATCGATGGCTACACCTTC. This encodes CASSQDSGTGAIDGYTF.

V gene TRBV3-1 (or the pseudogene TRBV3-2) combines with J gene TRBJ1-1, with D possibly matching TRBD1 (5 bases). Trimming pared 4 bases from V and 3 bases from J, leaving 15 bases between. This CDR3 is 15 amino acids long. Germline loops: CDR1 LGHDT, CDR2 YNNKEL (reference sequence). The CDR3: CASSPKGPRDTEAFF. CDR3 coding DNA: TGTGCCAGCAGCCCGAAAGGTCCCAGGGACACTGAAGCTTTCTTT.

J is TRBJ1-2 and V is TRBV28; 8 bases align to TRBD1. The CDR3 loop spans 14 amino acids. V was clipped by 7 bases and J by 4 bases; unmatched bases: 8. Germline-derived CDR1 and CDR2 are MDHEN and SYDVKM. The CDR3 region has the DNA TGTGCCAGCAAAATTGCGACAGGGGCCTATGGCTACACCTTC. It codes for CASKIATGAYGYTF.

This rearrangement joins TRBV28 to TRBJ1-6; D not certain. The length of the CDR3 is 14 residues. Between the trimmed V and J ends, which lost 7 bases and 4 bases, there was a span of 11 bases. Looked up from germline, CDR1 is MDHEN and CDR2 is SYDVKM. The CDR3 coding sequence is TGTGCCAGCAACGAGTCGGGGTATAATTCACCCCTCCACTTT. It encodes CASNESGYNSPLHF. Full variable domain (outside the CDR3, taken from reference TRBV28 and TRBJ1-6): DVKVTQSSRYLVKRTGEKVFLECVQDMDHENMFWYRQDPGLGLRLIYFSYDVKMKEKGDIPEGYSVSREKKERFSLILESASTNQTSMYLCASNESGYNSPLHFGNGTRLTVT.

This clone was observed a handful of times. This rearrangement joins TRBV27 to TRBJ1-1; 8 bases match TRBD1. Germline assignment: CDR1 MNHEY and CDR2 SMNVEV (reference sequence). The CDR3 is 19 residues long. V gave up 3 bases and J gave up 0 bases; unmatched junction bases: 15. CDR3 loop: CASSFRPQGVRSMNTEAFF. The CDR3 nucleotides read TGTGCCAGCAGTTTCCGCCCACAGGGGGTAAGGAGCATGAACACTGAAGCTTTCTTT.

CDR3 residues: CASSYGTSGYNEQFF. The CDR3 DNA reads TGTGCCAGCAGCTACGGGACTAGCGGGTACAATGAGCAGTTCTTC. The chain combines TRBV27 with TRBJ2-1, with 12 nucleotides matching TRBD2. Germline V lookup: CDR1 MNHEY, CDR2 SMNVEV (reference sequence). The CDR3 covers 15 residues. The trim removed 6 bases at V and 4 bases at J, leaving 4 bases unmatched.

This chain connects TRBV28 to TRBJ1-1; D gene unclear. Trimming left V 2 bases short and J 3 bases short, with 13 bases between. CDR3 length: 15 residues. Germline CDR1 is MDHEN and CDR2 is SYDVKM. The DNA for the CDR3 is TGTGCCAGCAGTTTAATCGGGGAAAGGGACACTGAAGCTTTCTTT. Its translation is CASSLIGERDTEAFF.

The chain recombines TRBV4-2 with TRBJ2-1; possibly TRBD2 for D (6 bases). Germline CDR1 is LGHNA and CDR2 is YNFKEQ. V was clipped by 0 bases and J by 3 bases, with 12 bases between them. This CDR3 has 16 amino acids. CDR3 DNA: TGTGCCAGCAGCCAAGATTGGGCTAGCGTCTACAATGAGCAGTTCTTC. As protein: CASSQDWASVYNEQFF.

This chain uses TRBV18 with TRBJ2-7, with 9 nucleotides matching TRBD1. This CDR3 comprises 16 residues. CDR1 and CDR2 (germline): KGHSH, LQKENI. Trimming cost V 4 bases and J 2 bases; bases outside gene matches: 9. The CDR3 here is CASSQQRRDRAYEQYF. CDR3 sequence (DNA): TGTGCCAGCTCACAACAACGCCGGGACAGGGCCTACGAGCAGTACTTC.

This clone was detected only a few times. The chain is built from TRBV5-1 and TRBJ2-2; D is perhaps TRBD2 (7 bases). Germline loops: CDR1 SGHRS, CDR2 YFSETQ. The V and J ends lost 0 bases and 5 bases respectively, with 17 bases between them. This CDR3 region has 17 residues. CDR3 in amino acids: CASSLARWGGRTGELFF. Written as DNA, the CDR3 is TGCGCCAGCAGCTTGGCCCGCTGGGGGGGGCGGACCGGGGAGCTGTTTTTT.

The chain links TRBV3-1 (or the pseudogene TRBV3-2) to TRBJ2-2, with a possible D match to TRBD2 (5 bases). Deletions cut 3 bases from V and 2 bases from J, with 7 bases between. Germline assignment: CDR1 LGHDT and CDR2 YNNKEL (reference sequence). The CDR3 consists of 14 residues. In DNA form, the CDR3 reads TGTGCCAGCAGCCAGAGGGCTAACACCGGGGAGCTGTTTTTT. Encoded protein: CASSQRANTGELFF.

This rearrangement joins TRBV20-1 to TRBJ1-1, with no clear D. The CDR3 sequence is 13 residues long. The V gene's germline CDR1 is DFQATT and CDR2 SNEGSKA (reference sequence). V gave up 3 bases and J gave up 3 bases, with 11 bases separating them. The CDR3 DNA is TGCAGTGCTAGTGTAGTTTTGGACACTGAAGCTTTCTTT. Its translation is CSASVVLDTEAFF.

About this clone itself: Other DNA sequences in the same sample also yield this CDR3. The J gene is TRBJ1-1, the V gene TRBV12-3 or TRBV12-4, with D perhaps matching TRBD1 (6 bases). The CDR3 consists of 12 residues. With 6 bases removed from V and 8 bases from J, the gap between germline ends came to 13 bases. CDR3 in amino acids: CASSPGQYEAFF. DNA of the CDR3: TGTGCCAGCAGCCCCGGACAGTACGAAGCTTTCTTT.

This chain connects TRBV29-1 to TRBJ2-7, with TRBD2 as a possible D gene (6 bases). The CDR3 totals 12 residues. Trimming stripped 6 bases from V and 4 bases from J, with 13 bases between. Germline loops: CDR1 SQVTM, CDR2 ANQGSEA. DNA of the CDR3: TGCAGCGTGGCCCCAGGGAGGTACGAGCAGTACTTC. Protein: CSVAPGRYEQYF.

V gene TRBV28 combines with J gene TRBJ2-1, with TRBD1 matching 7 bases. This CDR3 is 17 amino acids long. Germline V gives CDR1 MDHEN, CDR2 SYDVKM. V lost 3 bases and J lost 3; bases outside the gene matches: 11. The DNA of the CDR3 is TGTGCCAGCAGTTTCCCTCAGGGGGAAGCTTTCTACAATGAGCAGTTCTTC. The encoded protein is CASSFPQGEAFYNEQFF.

The chain combines TRBV6-1 with TRBJ2-3; 7 nucleotides align to TRBD1. With 2 bases clipped from V and 9 bases from J, the junction kept 11 bases outside the gene matches. CDR3 length equals 15 residues. Per the germline V gene, CDR1 is MNHNS and CDR2 is SASEGT. DNA for the CDR3: TGTGCCAGCAGTGAAAGTATCGGCAGGGGGTTAACGCAGTATTTT. Amino acids: CASSESIGRGLTQYF.

The V call is TRBV5-1, the J call TRBJ2-7; possibly TRBD1 or TRBD2 for D (9 bases each). The CDR3 loop spans 22 amino acids. Trimming shortened V by 3 bases and J by 2 bases, and 36 bases separated the two germline ends. CDR1 SGHRS and CDR2 YFSETQ come from the germline V gene. CDR3 sequence (DNA): TGCGCCAGCAGCTCCCTAGACAGGGGGAGAGATGCTAGCGGGAAATTGCCCTACGAGCAGTACTTC. Translation: CASSSLDRGRDASGKLPYEQYF.

This clone showed up just a few times. CDR3 bases: TGTGCCAGCAGCTTAGGGGTCCCGGGGATCTCGACCGGGGAGCTGTTTTTT. Protein product: CASSLGVPGISTGELFF. The rearrangement uses TRBV11-2 and TRBJ2-2, with D tentatively TRBD2 (5 bases). V was cut by 1 base and J by 5 bases, with 17 bases left in between. CDR1 SGHAT and CDR2 FQNNGV come from the germline V gene. The CDR3 contains 17 residues. The full variable domain, with the rest looked up from reference TRBV11-2 and TRBJ2-2, is EAGVAQSPRYKIIEKRQSVAFWCNPISGHATLYWYQQILGQGPKLLIQFQNNGVVDDSQLPKDRFSAERLKGVDSTLKIQPAKLEDSAVYLCASSLGVPGISTGELFFGEGSRLTVL.

DNA for the CDR3: TGCGCCAGCAGCCAACTACACGGGACTAGCGGGAGGGTCCATGAGCAGTTCTTC. The encoded protein is CASSQLHGTSGRVHEQFF. This chain connects TRBV4-3 to TRBJ2-1; 16 nucleotides align to TRBD2. V dropped 2 bases and J dropped 8; count of bases not matched to a gene: 9. In germline, CDR1 is LGHNA, CDR2 YSLEER. CDR3 size: 18 residues.

V is TRBV28 and J is TRBJ1-3; D is perhaps TRBD1 (5 bases). V was pared by 8 bases and J by 16 bases, with 21 bases between. Germline-derived CDR1 and CDR2 are MDHEN and SYDVKM. This CDR3 contains 12 residues. The CDR3 bases are TGTGCCAGCTCAGGAGCGGGGAGGGAGGGGTATTTT. Translated, it gives CASSGAGREGYF.

The chain joins TRBV4-2 to TRBJ2-5; TRBD2 agrees at 14 bases. Germline V lookup: CDR1 LGHNA, CDR2 YNFKEQ. The CDR3 contains 17 residues. After removal of 4 bases from V and 5 bases from J, the junction contained 9 bases not matched to a gene. The CDR3 loop reads CASSRDGTSGSRETQYF. Written as DNA, the CDR3 is TGTGCCAGCAGCCGGGACGGGACTAGCGGGAGTCGGGAGACCCAGTACTTC.

The V call is TRBV5-6, the J call TRBJ2-7; tentative D call: TRBD2 (6 bases). V lost 4 bases and J 4 bases, leaving 15 bases between the germline ends. The germline V gene has CDR1 SGHDT and CDR2 YYEEEE. The CDR3 consists of 14 residues. CDR3 DNA: TGTGCCAGCAGCCCGGGGGACCCTAAATACGAGCAGTACTTC. Translated, it gives CASSPGDPKYEQYF.

V usage is TRBV18 and J usage is TRBJ1-1; no reliable D call. The CDR3 has 13 amino acids. CDR1 KGHSH and CDR2 LQKENI come from the germline V gene. V shed 4 bases and J shed 3 bases, with 9 bases lying between them. The CDR3 DNA reads TGTGCCAGCTCACAGCATCCGGACACTGAAGCTTTCTTT. Its protein product is CASSQHPDTEAFF. Using reference TRBV18 and TRBJ1-1 for the parts outside the CDR3, the full variable domain is NAGVMQNPRHLVRRRGQEARLRCSPMKGHSHVYWYRQLPEEGLKFMVYLQKENIIDESGMPKERFSAEFPKEGPSILRIQQVVRGDSAAYFCASSQHPDTEAFFGQGTRLTVV.

The chain recombines TRBV6-2 or TRBV6-3 with TRBJ2-2, with 8 bases lining up with TRBD2. CDR3 length equals 16 residues. V lost 5 bases to trimming and J lost 2 bases; unmatched junction nucleotides: 7. Germline lookup yields CDR1 MNHEY and CDR2 SVGEGT. The CDR3 spells CASSHLLADNTGELFF. The CDR3 DNA sequence: TGTGCCAGCAGTCACCTACTAGCGGATAACACCGGGGAGCTGTTTTTT.

The V gene is TRBV27, the J gene TRBJ2-1; 11 nucleotides match TRBD2. With 10 bases clipped from V and 6 bases from J, the junction kept 8 bases outside the gene matches. The CDR3 totals 14 residues. Germline CDR1 is MNHEY and CDR2 is SMNVEV (reference sequence). CDR3 sequence reads: CAIRLAGGGNEQFF. As DNA, the CDR3 is TGTGCCATCCGCCTAGCGGGAGGAGGCAATGAGCAGTTCTTC.

The J gene is TRBJ2-7, the V gene TRBV7-9; 8 nucleotides align to TRBD2. This CDR3 is 15 amino acids long. J was trimmed by 3 bases and V by 5 bases; bases with no gene match: 9. Germline V gene sequence: CDR1 SEHNR, CDR2 FQNEAQ (reference sequence). The CDR3 DNA follows: TGTGCCAGCAGCCCTACTAGCGGAGAGCTCTACGAGCAGTACTTC. Its protein is CASSPTSGELYEQYF. Complete variable domain (other parts from reference TRBV7-9 and TRBJ2-7): DTGVSQNPRHKITKRGQNVTFRCDPISEHNRLYWYRQTLGQGPEFLTYFQNEAQLEKSRLLSDRFSAERPKGSFSTLEIQRTEQGDSAMYLCASSPTSGELYEQYFGPGTRLTVT.

The V call is TRBV5-1, the J call TRBJ1-6, with 8 bases lining up with TRBD1. The CDR3 runs to 15 residues. CDR1 and CDR2 from the germline V gene are SGHRS and YFSETQ. With V trimmed by 2 bases and J by 5 bases, 3 bases remained unmatched. This CDR3 reads CASSFSGGDNSPLHF. CDR3 nucleotides: TGCGCCAGCAGCTTTTCAGGGGGCGATAATTCACCCCTCCACTTT. The full variable domain, rest sourced from reference TRBV5-1 and TRBJ1-6, is KAGVTQTPRYLIKTRGQQVTLSCSPISGHRSVSWYQQTPGQGLQFLFEYFSETQRNKGNFPGRFSGRQFSNSRSEMNVSTLELGDSALYLCASSFSGGDNSPLHFGNGTRLTVT.

The chain couples TRBV28 to TRBJ2-1; D ambiguous. Per the germline V gene, CDR1 is MDHEN and CDR2 is SYDVKM. Trimming removed 6 bases at V and 4 bases at J, with 7 bases between. CDR3 length equals 12 residues. The CDR3 bases are TGTGCCAGCAGAATACAATACAATGAGCAGTTCTTC. Encoded protein: CASRIQYNEQFF.